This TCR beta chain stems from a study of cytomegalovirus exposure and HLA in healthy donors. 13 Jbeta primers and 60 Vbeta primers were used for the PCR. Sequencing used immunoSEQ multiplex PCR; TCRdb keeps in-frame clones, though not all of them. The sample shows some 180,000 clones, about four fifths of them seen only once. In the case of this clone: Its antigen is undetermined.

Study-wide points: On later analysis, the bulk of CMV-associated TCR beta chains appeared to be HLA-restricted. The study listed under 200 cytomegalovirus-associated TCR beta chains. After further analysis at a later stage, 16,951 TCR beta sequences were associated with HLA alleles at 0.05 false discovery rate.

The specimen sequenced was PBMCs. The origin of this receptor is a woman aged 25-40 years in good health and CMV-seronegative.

Here the CDR3 DNA reads TGTGCCAGCAGTGTTAGTAGTGGAAACACCATATATTTT. Translation gives CASSVSSGNTIYF. The chain recombines TRBV2 with TRBJ1-3; D not certain. The CDR3 runs to 13 residues. Trimming shortened V by 4 bases and J by 3 bases, and 7 bases separated the two germline ends. From germline, CDR1 is SNHLY and CDR2 FYNNEI.